These 8 T cell receptor beta chains were sequenced from one sample in a study of T cells after posttransplantation cyclophosphamide. Cells defined as naive were viable CD3+CD4+ or CD3+CD8+ and CCR7+CD45RA+CD45RO-CD95-CD27+CD28+. The data were produced by immunoSEQ multiplex PCR, yet TCRdb's version contains in-frame clones alone and is incomplete. The sample holds 34,000 or so clones; roughly 90% are singletons and the top ten take around 0.1%. The sequenced material came from naive CD4+ T cells sorted from blood. The receptors shown here come from a young man in good health and a related stem cell transplant donor.

This rearrangement joins TRBV9 to TRBJ2-1; possible D gene TRBD1, 5 bases. Trimming cost V 3 bases and J 4 bases, with 14 bases left between them. The CDR3 contains 15 residues. CDR1 SGDLS and CDR2 YYNGEE come from the germline V gene. The CDR3 sequence: CASSANRQHYNEQFF. DNA for the CDR3: TGTGCCAGCAGCGCCAACAGACAGCATTACAATGAGCAGTTCTTC.

This chain connects TRBV9 to TRBJ2-3; 7 bases fit TRBD1. The germline gives CDR1 SGDLS, CDR2 YYNGEE. The length of the CDR3 is 15 residues. Trimming at V came to 0 bases and at J to 5 bases, leaving 6 bases not matched to a gene. The chain's CDR3 is CASSVGGGRGDTQYF. The CDR3 DNA sequence: TGTGCCAGCAGCGTAGGAGGGGGCCGGGGAGATACGCAGTATTTT.

The chain couples TRBV11-3 to TRBJ2-1, with 8 nucleotides matching TRBD2. This CDR3 comprises 15 residues. CDR1 SGHNT and CDR2 YENEEA come from the germline V gene. The J segment lost 6 bases and the V segment lost 0 bases, leaving 4 bases of the junction unmatched. CDR3 nucleotides: TGTGCCAGCAGCTTAGAAGCGGGGGTCTCCAATGAGCAGTTCTTC. Protein product: CASSLEAGVSNEQFF. Combining the CDR3 with reference TRBV11-3 and TRBJ2-1 gives the whole variable domain EAGVVQSPRYKIIEKKQPVAFWCNPISGHNTLYWYLQNLGQGPELLIRYENEEAVDDSQLPKDRFSAERLKGVDSTLKIQPAELGDSAVYLCASSLEAGVSNEQFFGPGTRLTVL.

The chain recombines TRBV10-2 with TRBJ2-5; 7 bases map to TRBD2. Trimming removed 3 bases from V and 2 bases from J; junction bases left unmatched: 6. CDR1 and CDR2 (germline): WSHSY, SAAADI. The CDR3 runs to 15 residues. The CDR3 loop is CASSEPGLTQETQYF. DNA for the CDR3: TGCGCCAGCAGTGAACCGGGACTAACGCAAGAGACCCAGTACTTC.

The genes are TRBV10-3 and TRBJ2-1, with a weak D call TRBD2 (5 bases). Germline-derived CDR1 and CDR2 are ENHRY and SYGVKD. The CDR3 totals 11 residues. The ends were cut back, 10 bases at V and 6 bases at J, with 10 bases in the middle. The CDR3 sequence is CATTGGNEQFF. Here the CDR3 DNA reads TGTGCCACTACCGGAGGCAATGAGCAGTTCTTC.

The chain has TRBV7-8 and TRBJ1-1, with TRBD1 as a possible D gene (5 bases). CDR1 and CDR2 from the germline V gene are SGHVS and FQNEAQ. CDR3 size: 13 residues. The V and J ends lost 5 bases and 4 bases respectively, with 11 bases between them. The CDR3 loop is CASSGRVSTEAFF. CDR3 sequence (DNA): TGTGCCAGCAGCGGCAGGGTGAGCACTGAAGCTTTCTTT.

This clone was seen a single time. The chain combines TRBV6-1 with TRBJ2-7; 8 bases line up with TRBD1. The CDR3 has 14 amino acids. From germline, CDR1 is MNHNS and CDR2 SASEGT. Germline trimming cut 4 bases from V and 5 bases from J; bases unmatched to any gene: 7. This CDR3 reads CASSVLDRAHEQYF. CDR3 nucleotide sequence: TGTGCCAGCAGTGTTTTGGACAGGGCCCACGAGCAGTACTTC.

The V and J genes are TRBV6-5 and TRBJ1-2; possibly TRBD1 for D (5 bases). Germline V gene sequence: CDR1 MNHEY, CDR2 SVGAGI. The CDR3 loop spans 13 amino acids. V was cut by 6 bases and J by 2 bases, with 10 bases left in between. CDR3 sequence reads: CASREGTNYGYTF. The DNA for the CDR3 is TGTGCCAGCAGGGAGGGGACGAACTATGGCTACACCTTC.